This TCR beta chain derives from a study of cytomegalovirus exposure and HLA in healthy donors. Study in general: Out of 150 million to 200 million T cells, an earlier analysis found roughly 100 million unique TCR beta sequences in total. An early release of data contained roughly 90 million unique TCRs, which came from HLA-typed donors.

Overall study results and limits: Earlier results showed most TCR beta V segments being productive about 87% or about 30% of the time.

A multiplex PCR was run with 60 Vbeta primers and 13 Jbeta primers. TCRdb's table, derived via immunoSEQ multiplex PCR, lists solely in-frame clones and lacks some. The table has fewer than 300,000 clones, 86% seen once. This clone occurred once. Antigen: not known. Each of the donors was a healthy bone marrow donor. Trimming cost V 4 bases and J 4 bases; bases outside gene matches: 11. CDR3 length: 16 residues. The germline gives CDR1 LNHDA, CDR2 SQIVND (reference sequence). The J gene is TRBJ1-2, the V gene TRBV19, with TRBD1 identical over 8 bases. Input material: PBMCs. The TCR originated in a man aged 35-49 years in good health and CMV-seropositive. The CDR3: CASSTRTGRIGYGYTF. The CDR3 coding sequence is TGTGCCAGTAGTACCCGGACAGGGCGGATAGGCTATGGCTACACCTTC.